The TCR beta chain described here comes from a study of CD4 T cells in relation to SARS-CoV-2 and coronaviruses. Unexposed donor CD4+ T cells date from about 2010-2019, before the COVID-19 pandemic. The cells were cultured for less than twelve days before CD4+ T cells were isolated. Cells permitting, SARS-CoV-2 S/N and four cold-coronavirus spikes were tested on unexposed-donor CD4+ T cells. Half the medium was replaced with IL-2 medium on days 3 and 7. Regarding this clone: The antigen remains undetermined.

The assay was immunoSEQ multiplex PCR, and TCRdb's table has in-frame clones only and misses some. The profile covers about 20,000 clones, with 70% to 80% appearing a single time and around 14% taken by the ten largest. What was sequenced was CD4+ T cells from PBMCs, cultured in vitro. This sequence was found in a human donor in good health.

The DNA for the CDR3 is TGTGCCACCAGTGATTTGCGGCAGAACACAGATACGCAGTATTTT. Protein product: CATSDLRQNTDTQYF. This chain connects TRBV24-1 to TRBJ2-3; no definite D call. Germline CDR1 reads KGHDR; CDR2 reads SFDVKD. Trimming stripped 0 bases from V and 2 bases from J, with 8 bases between. This CDR3 region has 15 residues.